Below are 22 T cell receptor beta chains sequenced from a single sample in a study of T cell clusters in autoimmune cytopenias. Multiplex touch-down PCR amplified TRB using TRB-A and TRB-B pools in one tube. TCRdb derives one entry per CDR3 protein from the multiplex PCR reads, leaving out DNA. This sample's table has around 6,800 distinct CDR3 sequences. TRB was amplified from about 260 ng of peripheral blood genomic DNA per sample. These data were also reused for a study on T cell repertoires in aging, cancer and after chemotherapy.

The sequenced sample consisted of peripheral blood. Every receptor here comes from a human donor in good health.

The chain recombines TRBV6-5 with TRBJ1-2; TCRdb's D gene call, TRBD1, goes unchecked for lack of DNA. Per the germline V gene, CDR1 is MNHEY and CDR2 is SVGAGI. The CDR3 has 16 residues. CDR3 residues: CASSAQRQDPNYGYTF.

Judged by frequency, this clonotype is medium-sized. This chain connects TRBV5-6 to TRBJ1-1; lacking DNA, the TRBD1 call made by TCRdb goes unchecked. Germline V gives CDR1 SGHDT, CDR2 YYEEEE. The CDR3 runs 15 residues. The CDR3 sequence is CASSSPGQMNTEAFF.

The CDR3 sequence: CASSYLYPEGVTQYF. The rearrangement links TRBV6-5 to TRBJ2-5; TCRdb names TRBD1, which stays unverified in the absence of DNA. Germline values: CDR1 MNHEY, CDR2 SVGAGI. CDR3 length equals 15 residues.

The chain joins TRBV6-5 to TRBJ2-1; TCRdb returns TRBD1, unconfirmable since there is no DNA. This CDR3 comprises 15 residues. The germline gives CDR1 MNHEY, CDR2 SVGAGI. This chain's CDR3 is CASSYRGTGPNEQFF.

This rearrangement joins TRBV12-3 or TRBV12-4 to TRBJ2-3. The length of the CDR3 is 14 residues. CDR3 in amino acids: CASRLAGDTDTQYF.

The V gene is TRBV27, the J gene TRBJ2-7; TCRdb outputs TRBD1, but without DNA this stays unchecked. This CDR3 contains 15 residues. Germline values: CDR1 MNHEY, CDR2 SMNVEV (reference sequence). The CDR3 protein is CASSMGTGQSREQYF.

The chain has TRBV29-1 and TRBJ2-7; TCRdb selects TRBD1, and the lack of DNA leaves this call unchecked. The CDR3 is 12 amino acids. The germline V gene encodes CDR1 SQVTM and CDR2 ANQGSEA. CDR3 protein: CSVGQGLLEQYF.

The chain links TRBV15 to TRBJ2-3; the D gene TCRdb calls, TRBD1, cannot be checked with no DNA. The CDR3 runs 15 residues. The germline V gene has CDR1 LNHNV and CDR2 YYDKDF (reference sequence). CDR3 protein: CATSRDLGGGGTQYF. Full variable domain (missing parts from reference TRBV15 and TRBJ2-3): DAMVIQNPRYQVTQFGKPVTLSCSQTLNHNVMYWYQQKSSQAPKLLFHYYDKDFNNEADTPDNFQSRRPNTSFCFLDIRSPGLGDTAMYLCATSRDLGGGGTQYFGPGTRLTVL.

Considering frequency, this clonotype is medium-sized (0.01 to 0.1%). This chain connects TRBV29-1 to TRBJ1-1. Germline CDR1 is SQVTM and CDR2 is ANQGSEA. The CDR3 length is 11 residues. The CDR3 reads CSVEWVTEAFF.

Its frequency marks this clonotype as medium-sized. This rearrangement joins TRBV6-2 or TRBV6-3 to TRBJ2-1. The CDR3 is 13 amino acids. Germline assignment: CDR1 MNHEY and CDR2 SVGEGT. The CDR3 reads CASSYPATSEQFF.

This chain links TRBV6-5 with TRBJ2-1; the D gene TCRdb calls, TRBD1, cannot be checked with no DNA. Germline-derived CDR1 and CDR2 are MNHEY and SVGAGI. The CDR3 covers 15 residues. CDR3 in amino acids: CASSYGGAIYNEQFF.

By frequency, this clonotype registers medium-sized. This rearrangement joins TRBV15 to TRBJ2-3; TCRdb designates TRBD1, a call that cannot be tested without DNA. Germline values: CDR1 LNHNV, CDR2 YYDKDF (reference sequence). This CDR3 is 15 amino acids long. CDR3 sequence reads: CATSRVGAGADTQYF.

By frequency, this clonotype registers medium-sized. The CDR3 loop reads CSARAGPETQYF. This rearrangement joins TRBV29-1 to TRBJ2-5; the TCRdb D gene call, TRBD1, has no DNA to confirm it. Germline CDR1 reads SQVTM; CDR2 reads ANQGSEA. The CDR3 totals 12 residues. Combining the CDR3 with reference TRBV29-1 and TRBJ2-5 gives the whole variable domain SAVISQKPSRDICQRGTSLTIQCQVDSQVTMMFWYRQQPGQSLTLIATANQGSEATYESGFVIDKFPISRPNLTFSTLTVSNMSPEDSSIYLCSARAGPETQYFGPGTRLLVL.

The CDR3 sequence: CASSQGQQETQYF. V usage is TRBV5-4 and J usage is TRBJ2-5; TCRdb picks TRBD1, but there is no DNA to check that call. This CDR3 region has 13 residues. Germline CDR1 and CDR2: SGHNT and YYREEE (reference sequence).

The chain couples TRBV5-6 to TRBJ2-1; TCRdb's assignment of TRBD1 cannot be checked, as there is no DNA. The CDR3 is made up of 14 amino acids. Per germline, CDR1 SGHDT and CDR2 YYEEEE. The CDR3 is CASSQGQANNEQFF. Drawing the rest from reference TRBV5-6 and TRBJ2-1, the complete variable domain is DAGVTQSPTHLIKTRGQQVTLRCSPKSGHDTVSWYQQALGQGPQFIFQYYEEEERQRGNFPDRFSGHQFPNYSSELNVNALLLGDSALYLCASSQGQANNEQFFGPGTRLTVL.

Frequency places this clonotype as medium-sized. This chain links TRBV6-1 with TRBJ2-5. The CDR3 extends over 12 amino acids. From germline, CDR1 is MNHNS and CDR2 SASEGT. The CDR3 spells CASSSSQETQYF.

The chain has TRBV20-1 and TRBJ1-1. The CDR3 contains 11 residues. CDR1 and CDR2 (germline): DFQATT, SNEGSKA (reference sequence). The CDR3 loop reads CSAYGNTEAFF.

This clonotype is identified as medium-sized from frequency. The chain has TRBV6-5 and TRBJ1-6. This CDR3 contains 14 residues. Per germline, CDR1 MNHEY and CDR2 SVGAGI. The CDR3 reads CASSYGNSNSPLHF.

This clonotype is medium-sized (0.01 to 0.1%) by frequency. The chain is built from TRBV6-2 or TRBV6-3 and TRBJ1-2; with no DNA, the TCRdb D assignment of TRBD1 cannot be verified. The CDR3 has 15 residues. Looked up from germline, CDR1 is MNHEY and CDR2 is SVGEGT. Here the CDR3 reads CASSYRGQGERGYTF.

The CDR3 reads CASSRAGPSSYNSPLHF. The gene calls are TRBV12-3 or TRBV12-4 and TRBJ1-6. The CDR3 is 17 amino acids.

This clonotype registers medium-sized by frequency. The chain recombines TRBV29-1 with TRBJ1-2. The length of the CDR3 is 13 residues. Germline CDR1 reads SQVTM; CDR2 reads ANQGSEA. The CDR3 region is CSVVEHEHYGYTF.

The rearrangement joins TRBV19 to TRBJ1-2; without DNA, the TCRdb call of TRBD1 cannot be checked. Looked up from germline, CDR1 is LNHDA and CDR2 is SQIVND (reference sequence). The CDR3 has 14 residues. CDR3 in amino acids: CASSIFQGNYGYTF.